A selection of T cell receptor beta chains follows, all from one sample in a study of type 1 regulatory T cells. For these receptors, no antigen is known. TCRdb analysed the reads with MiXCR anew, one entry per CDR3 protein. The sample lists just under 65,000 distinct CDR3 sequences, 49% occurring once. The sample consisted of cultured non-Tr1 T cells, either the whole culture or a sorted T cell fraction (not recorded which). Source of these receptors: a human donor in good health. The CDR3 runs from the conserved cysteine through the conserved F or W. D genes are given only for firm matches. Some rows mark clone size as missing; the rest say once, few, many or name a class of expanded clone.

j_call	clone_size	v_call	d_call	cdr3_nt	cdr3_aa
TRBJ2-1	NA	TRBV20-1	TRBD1	TGCAGTGCTAGAGACGGGACAGGGGGCTACAATGAGCAGTTCTTC	CSARDGTGGYNEQFF
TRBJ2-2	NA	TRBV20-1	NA	TGCAGTGCTATTGGAGAAGGGAGTGATGTCACCGGGGAGCTGTTTTTT	CSAIGEGSDVTGELFF
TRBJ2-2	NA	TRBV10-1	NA	TGCGCCAGCAGTGACTTTGGACAAGCGAACACCGGGGAGCTGTTTTTT	CASSDFGQANTGELFF
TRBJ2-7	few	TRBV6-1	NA	TGTGCCAGCAGTGATGGGGTCTTGACGAGCTCCTACGAGCAGTACTTC	CASSDGVLTSSYEQYF
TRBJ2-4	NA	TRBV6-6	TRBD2	TGTGCCAGCAGTTACTCCCGTGGACTAGCGGGGGGGCGTGGCAAAAACATTCAGTACTTC	CASSYSRGLAGGRGKNIQYF
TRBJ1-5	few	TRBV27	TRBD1	TGTGCCAGCAGTCCAGCAGGGAGGGGGCACAATCAGCCCCAGCATTTT	CASSPAGRGHNQPQHF
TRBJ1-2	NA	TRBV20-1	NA	TGCAGTGCTAGGCCGGGGAGCTACTATGGCTACACCTTC	CSARPGSYYGYTF
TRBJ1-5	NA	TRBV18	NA	TGTGCCAGCTCACCAGAGGCGCAGGCCCAGCCCCAGCATTTT	CASSPEAQAQPQHF
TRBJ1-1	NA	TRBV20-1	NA	TGCAGTGCTAGCAGGGAGTACACTGAAGCTTTCTTT	CSASREYTEAFF
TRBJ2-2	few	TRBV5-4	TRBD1	TGTGCCAGCAGCTTGGGGGGACAGGGCAGCACCGGGGAGCTGTTTTTT	CASSLGGQGSTGELFF
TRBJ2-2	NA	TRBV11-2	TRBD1	TGTGCCAGCAGCTTAGAACACTCTTGGGGGACAGGGAACACCGGGGAGCTGTTTTTT	CASSLEHSWGTGNTGELFF
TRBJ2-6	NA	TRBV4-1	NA	TGCGCCAGCAGCCCTATGCTAGTGGGGGCTGGGGCCAACGTCCTGACTTTC	CASSPMLVGAGANVLTF
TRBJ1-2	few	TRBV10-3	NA	TGTGCCATCAGTGAGGTGGGGGACTATGGCTACACCTTC	CAISEVGDYGYTF
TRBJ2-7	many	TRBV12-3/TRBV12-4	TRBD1	TGTGCCAGCACCCCGGGACAGAACTACGAGCAGTACTTC	CASTPGQNYEQYF
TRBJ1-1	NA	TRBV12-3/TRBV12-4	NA	TGTGCCAGCAGCCAGAGGGGGTCTCGAGCTTTCTTT	CASSQRGSRAFF
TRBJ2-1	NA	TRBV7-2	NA	TGTGCCAGCAGCCTAGGGGTGCCAGGGCCGTACAATGAGCAGTTCTTC	CASSLGVPGPYNEQFF
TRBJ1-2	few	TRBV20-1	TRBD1	TGCAGTGCTAGAGAGGGGGACAGGGGTGGCTACACCTTC	CSAREGDRGGYTF
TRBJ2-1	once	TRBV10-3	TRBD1	TGTGCCATCAGTGAGTCGGGACAGCCCCCCGATGAGCAGTTCTTC	CAISESGQPPDEQFF
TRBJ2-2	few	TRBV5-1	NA	TGCGCCAGCAGCGCAGGACAGCACACCGGGGAGCTGTTTTTT	CASSAGQHTGELFF
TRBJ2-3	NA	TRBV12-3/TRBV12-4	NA	TGTGCCAGCATTCGCCAAGCGGGCTCTAGCACAGATACGCAGTATTTT	CASIRQAGSSTDTQYF
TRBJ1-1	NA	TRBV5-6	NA	TGTGCCAGCAGCTTGGGGCGGGGCCTACTGAATGCTTTCTTT	CASSLGRGLLNAFF
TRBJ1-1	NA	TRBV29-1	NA	TGCAGCGTTGAACAGGGAAAAACTGAAGCTTTCTTT	CSVEQGKTEAFF
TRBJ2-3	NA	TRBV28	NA	TGTACCAGCAGTTTCCCGGGGTCCACAGATACGCAGTATTTT	CTSSFPGSTDTQYF
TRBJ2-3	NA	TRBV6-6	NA	TGTGCCAGCAGTTACGGGGCAGGGCGCACATATACGCAGTATTTT	CASSYGAGRTYTQYF
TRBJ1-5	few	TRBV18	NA	TGTGCCAGCTCACTTAGCAGGGAGGCTCAGCCCCAGCATTTT	CASSLSREAQPQHF
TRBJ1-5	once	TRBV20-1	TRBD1	TGCAGTACTAGAGATCAGGCCAGGGGGCCGGGCAATCAGCCCCAGCATTTT	CSTRDQARGPGNQPQHF
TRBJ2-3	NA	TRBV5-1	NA	TGCGCCAGCAGCTTGGCCCAACCACCCACAGATACGCAGTATTTT	CASSLAQPPTDTQYF